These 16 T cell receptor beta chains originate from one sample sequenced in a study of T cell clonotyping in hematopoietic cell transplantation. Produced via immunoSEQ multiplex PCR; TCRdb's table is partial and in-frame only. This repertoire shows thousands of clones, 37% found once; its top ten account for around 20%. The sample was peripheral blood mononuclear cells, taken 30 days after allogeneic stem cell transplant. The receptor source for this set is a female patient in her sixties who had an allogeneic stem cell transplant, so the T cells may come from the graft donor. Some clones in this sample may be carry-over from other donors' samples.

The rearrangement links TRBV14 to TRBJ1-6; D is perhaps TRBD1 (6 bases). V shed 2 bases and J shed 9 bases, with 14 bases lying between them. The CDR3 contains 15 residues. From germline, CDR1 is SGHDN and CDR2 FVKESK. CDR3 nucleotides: TGTGCCAGCAGCCAATATCAGGGGAGTGCTTCACCCCTCCACTTT. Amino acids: CASSQYQGSASPLHF. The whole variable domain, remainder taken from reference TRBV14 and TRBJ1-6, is EAGVTQFPSHSVIEKGQTVTLRCDPISGHDNLYWYRRVMGKEIKFLLHFVKESKQDESGMPNNRFLAERTGGTYSTLKVQPAELEDSGVYFCASSQYQGSASPLHFGNGTRLTVT.

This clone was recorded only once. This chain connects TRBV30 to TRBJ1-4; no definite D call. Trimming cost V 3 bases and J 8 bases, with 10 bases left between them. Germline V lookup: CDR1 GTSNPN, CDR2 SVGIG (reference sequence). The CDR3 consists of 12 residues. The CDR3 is CAWRTPGEKLFF. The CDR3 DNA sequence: TGTGCCTGGAGGACGCCCGGGGAAAAACTGTTTTTT. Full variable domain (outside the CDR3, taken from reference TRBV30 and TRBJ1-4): SQTIHQWPATLVQPVGSPLSLECTVEGTSNPNLYWYRQAAGRGLQLLFYSVGIGQISSEVPQNLSASRPQDRQFILSSKKLLLSDSGFYLCAWRTPGEKLFFGSGTQLSVL.

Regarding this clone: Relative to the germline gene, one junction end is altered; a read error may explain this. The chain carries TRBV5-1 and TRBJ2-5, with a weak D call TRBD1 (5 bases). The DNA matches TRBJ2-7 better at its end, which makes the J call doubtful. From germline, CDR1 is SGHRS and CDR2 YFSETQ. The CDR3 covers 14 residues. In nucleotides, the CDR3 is TGTGCCAGCAGCTCGGAATTCAGGGCTTACGAGCAGTACTTC. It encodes CASSSEFRAYEQYF.

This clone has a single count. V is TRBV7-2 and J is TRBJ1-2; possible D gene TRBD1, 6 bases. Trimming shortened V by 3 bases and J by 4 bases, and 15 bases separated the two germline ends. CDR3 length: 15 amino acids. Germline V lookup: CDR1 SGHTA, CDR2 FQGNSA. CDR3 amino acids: CASSFNQGSPYGYTF. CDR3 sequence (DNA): TGTGCCAGCAGCTTTAACCAGGGGAGCCCCTATGGCTACACCTTC.

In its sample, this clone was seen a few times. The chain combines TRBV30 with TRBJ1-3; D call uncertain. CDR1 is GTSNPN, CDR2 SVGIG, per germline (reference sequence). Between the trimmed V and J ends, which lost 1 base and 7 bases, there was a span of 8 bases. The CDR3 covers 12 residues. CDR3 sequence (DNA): TGTGCCTGGAGTGCCCTATGGAACACCATATATTTT. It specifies CAWSALWNTIYF. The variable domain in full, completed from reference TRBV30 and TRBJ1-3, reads SQTIHQWPATLVQPVGSPLSLECTVEGTSNPNLYWYRQAAGRGLQLLFYSVGIGQISSEVPQNLSASRPQDRQFILSSKKLLLSDSGFYLCAWSALWNTIYFGEGSWLTVV.

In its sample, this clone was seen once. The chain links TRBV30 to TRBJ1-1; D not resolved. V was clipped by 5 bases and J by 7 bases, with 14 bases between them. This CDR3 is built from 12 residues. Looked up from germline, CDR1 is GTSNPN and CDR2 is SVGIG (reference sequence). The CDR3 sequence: CAWDPRQNEAFF. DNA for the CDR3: TGTGCCTGGGACCCCAGGCAGAATGAAGCTTTCTTT. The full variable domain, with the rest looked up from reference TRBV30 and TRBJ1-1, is SQTIHQWPATLVQPVGSPLSLECTVEGTSNPNLYWYRQAAGRGLQLLFYSVGIGQISSEVPQNLSASRPQDRQFILSSKKLLLSDSGFYLCAWDPRQNEAFFGQGTRLTVV.

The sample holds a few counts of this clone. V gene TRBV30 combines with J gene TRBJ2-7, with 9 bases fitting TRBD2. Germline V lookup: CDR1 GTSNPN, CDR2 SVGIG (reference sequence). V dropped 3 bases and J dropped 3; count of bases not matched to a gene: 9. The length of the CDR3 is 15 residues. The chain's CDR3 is CAWSGSGSTVYEQYF. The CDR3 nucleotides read TGTGCCTGGAGCGGTAGCGGGAGTACCGTCTACGAGCAGTACTTC. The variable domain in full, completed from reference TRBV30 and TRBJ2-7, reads SQTIHQWPATLVQPVGSPLSLECTVEGTSNPNLYWYRQAAGRGLQLLFYSVGIGQISSEVPQNLSASRPQDRQFILSSKKLLLSDSGFYLCAWSGSGSTVYEQYFGPGTRLTVT.

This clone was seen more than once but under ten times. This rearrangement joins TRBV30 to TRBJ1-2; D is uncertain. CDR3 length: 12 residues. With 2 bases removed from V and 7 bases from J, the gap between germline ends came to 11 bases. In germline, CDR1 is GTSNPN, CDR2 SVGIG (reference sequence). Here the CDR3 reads CAWSIQSGGYTF. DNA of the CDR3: TGTGCCTGGAGTATACAGAGCGGTGGCTACACCTTC.

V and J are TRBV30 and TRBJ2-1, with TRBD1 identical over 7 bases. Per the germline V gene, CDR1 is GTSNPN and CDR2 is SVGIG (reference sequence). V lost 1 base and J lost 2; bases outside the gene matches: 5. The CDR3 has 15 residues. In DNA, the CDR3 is TGTGCCTGGAGTGAGGGACAGCCACCCTACAATGAGCAGTTCTTC. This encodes CAWSEGQPPYNEQFF.

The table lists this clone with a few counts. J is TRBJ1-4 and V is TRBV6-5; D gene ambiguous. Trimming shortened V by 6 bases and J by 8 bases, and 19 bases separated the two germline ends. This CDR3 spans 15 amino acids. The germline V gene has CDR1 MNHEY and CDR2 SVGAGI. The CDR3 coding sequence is TGTGCCAGCAGGGGGAACAGAGGCGGGCGGGAAAAACTGTTTTTT. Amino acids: CASRGNRGGREKLFF.

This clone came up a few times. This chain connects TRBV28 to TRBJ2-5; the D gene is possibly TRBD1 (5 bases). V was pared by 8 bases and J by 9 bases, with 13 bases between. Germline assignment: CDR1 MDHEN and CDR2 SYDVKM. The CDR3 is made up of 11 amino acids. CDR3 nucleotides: TGTGCCAGCTGGGGCGAAGGGGCCCAGTACTTC. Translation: CASWGEGAQYF. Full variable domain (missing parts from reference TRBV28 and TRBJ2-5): DVKVTQSSRYLVKRTGEKVFLECVQDMDHENMFWYRQDPGLGLRLIYFSYDVKMKEKGDIPEGYSVSREKKERFSLILESASTNQTSMYLCASWGEGAQYFGPGTRLLVL.

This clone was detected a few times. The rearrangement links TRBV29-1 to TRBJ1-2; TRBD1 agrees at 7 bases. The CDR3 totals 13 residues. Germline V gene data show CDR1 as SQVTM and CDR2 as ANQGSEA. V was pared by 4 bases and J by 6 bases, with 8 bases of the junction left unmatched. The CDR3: CSVVTSGGHGYTF. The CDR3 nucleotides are TGCAGCGTTGTAACCTCAGGGGGGCATGGCTACACCTTC.

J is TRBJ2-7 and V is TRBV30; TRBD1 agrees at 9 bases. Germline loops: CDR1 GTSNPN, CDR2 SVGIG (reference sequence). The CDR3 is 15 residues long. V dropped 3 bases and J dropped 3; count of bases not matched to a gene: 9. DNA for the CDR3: TGTGCCTGGAGCCCGGGACAGGGTATTATCTACGAGCAGTACTTC. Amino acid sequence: CAWSPGQGIIYEQYF.

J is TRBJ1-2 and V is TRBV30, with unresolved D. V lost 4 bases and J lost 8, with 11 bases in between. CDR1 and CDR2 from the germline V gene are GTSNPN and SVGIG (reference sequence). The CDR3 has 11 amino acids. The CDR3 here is CAWMPACGYTF. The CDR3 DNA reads TGTGCCTGGATGCCAGCCTGCGGCTACACCTTC.

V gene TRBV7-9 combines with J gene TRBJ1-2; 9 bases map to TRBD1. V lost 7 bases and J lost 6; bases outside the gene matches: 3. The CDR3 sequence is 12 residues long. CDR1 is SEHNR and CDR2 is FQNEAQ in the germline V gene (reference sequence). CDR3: CASTRDRDGYTF. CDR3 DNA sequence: TGTGCCAGCACCCGGGACAGGGATGGCTACACCTTC. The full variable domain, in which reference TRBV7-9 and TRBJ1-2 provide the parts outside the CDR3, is DTGVSQNPRHKITKRGQNVTFRCDPISEHNRLYWYRQTLGQGPEFLTYFQNEAQLEKSRLLSDRFSAERPKGSFSTLEIQRTEQGDSAMYLCASTRDRDGYTFGSGTRLTVV.

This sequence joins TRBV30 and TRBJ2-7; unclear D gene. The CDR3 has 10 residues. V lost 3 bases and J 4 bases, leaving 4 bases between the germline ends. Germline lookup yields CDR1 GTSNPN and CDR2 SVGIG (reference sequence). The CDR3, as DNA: TGTGCCTGGAGGGCGTACGAGCAGTACTTC. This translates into CAWRAYEQYF.